The T cell receptor beta chain described here comes from a study of T-cell reconstitution after alpha-beta-depleted transplantation in children. Findings and caveats of the study: Alpha-beta T cells about two months after transplant reportedly derived from several hundred expanded graft clones. T-cell counts and diversity at one year following transplant were attributed mainly to newly produced T cells.

Library preparation (for TCRbeta) was performed with unique molecular identifiers. MiXCR was run by TCRdb on the PCR reads, yielding one entry per CDR3 protein. The profile shows about 600,000 distinct CDR3 sequences, under 25% of them singletons. This clonotype was seen just once. The antigen is undetermined. This CDR3 is built from 14 residues. Germline CDR1 reads KGHDR; CDR2 reads SFDVKD. The V segment lost 7 bases and the J segment 5 bases; nucleotides outside the gene matches: 3. The source material was PBMCs, mostly from graft donor cells, sampled 360 days after TCRalphabeta/CD19-depleted stem cell transplant. This TCR was sampled from a boy under two years old who had a stem cell transplant for acute myeloid leukemia, so the T cells may come from the graft donor. V and J are TRBV24-1 and TRBJ2-2; 10 nucleotides line up with TRBD1. In DNA, the CDR3 is TGTGCCACCAGCGACAGGGGGCCGACCGGGGAGCTGTTTTTT. As protein: CATSDRGPTGELFF.